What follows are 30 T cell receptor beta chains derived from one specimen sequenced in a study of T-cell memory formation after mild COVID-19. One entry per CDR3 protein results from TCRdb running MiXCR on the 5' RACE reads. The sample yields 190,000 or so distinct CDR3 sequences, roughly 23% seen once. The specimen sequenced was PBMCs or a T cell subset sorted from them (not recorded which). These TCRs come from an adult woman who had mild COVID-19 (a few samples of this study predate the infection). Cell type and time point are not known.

The CDR3 region has the DNA TGCGCCAGCAGCCAAGATGACGGGGGGGCCCCCGCGAATACGCAGTATTTT. This sequence encodes CASSQDDGGAPANTQYF. V is TRBV4-1 and J is TRBJ2-3; 8 bases match TRBD2. Per the germline V gene, CDR1 is MGHRA and CDR2 is YSYEKL. The junction had 12 bases not matched to a gene; V was cut back by 0 bases and J by 7 bases. This CDR3 has 17 residues.

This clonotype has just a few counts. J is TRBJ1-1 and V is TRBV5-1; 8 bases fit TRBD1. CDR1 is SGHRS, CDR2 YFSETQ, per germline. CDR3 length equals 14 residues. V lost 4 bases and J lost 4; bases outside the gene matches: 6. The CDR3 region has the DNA TGCGCCAGCAGCCCCGCCGACAGGGGCACTGAAGCTTTCTTT. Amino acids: CASSPADRGTEAFF.

The CDR3 sequence is CASSLDVYAAYNEQFF. The DNA of the CDR3 is TGTGCCAGCAGCTTAGATGTGTACGCGGCCTACAATGAGCAGTTCTTC. This chain uses TRBV7-2 with TRBJ2-1; D not certain. V shed 1 base and J shed 2 bases, with 12 bases lying between them. Germline V CDR1 and CDR2: SGHTA, FQGNSA. The CDR3 contains 16 residues.

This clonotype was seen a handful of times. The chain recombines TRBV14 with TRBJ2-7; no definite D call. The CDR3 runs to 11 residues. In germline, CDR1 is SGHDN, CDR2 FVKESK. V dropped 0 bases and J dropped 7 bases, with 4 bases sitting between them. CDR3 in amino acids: CASSQESEQYF. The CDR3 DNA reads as TGTGCCAGCAGCCAAGAAAGTGAGCAGTACTTC.

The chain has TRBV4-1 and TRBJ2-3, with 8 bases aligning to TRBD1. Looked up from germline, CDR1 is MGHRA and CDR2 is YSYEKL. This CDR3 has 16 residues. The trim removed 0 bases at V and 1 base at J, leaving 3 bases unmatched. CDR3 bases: TGCGCCAGCAGCCAAGATCTGACAGGGGGCACAGATACGCAGTATTTT. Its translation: CASSQDLTGGTDTQYF.

This CDR3 reads CASSREGVETQYF. The CDR3 bases are TGTGCCAGCAGCCGCGAGGGCGTGGAGACCCAGTACTTC. The chain uses TRBV7-9 and TRBJ2-5; D possibly corresponds to TRBD2 (5 bases). Germline V gene data show CDR1 as SEHNR and CDR2 as FQNEAQ (reference sequence). CDR3 length: 13 amino acids. V lost 5 bases and J lost 5, with 12 bases in between.

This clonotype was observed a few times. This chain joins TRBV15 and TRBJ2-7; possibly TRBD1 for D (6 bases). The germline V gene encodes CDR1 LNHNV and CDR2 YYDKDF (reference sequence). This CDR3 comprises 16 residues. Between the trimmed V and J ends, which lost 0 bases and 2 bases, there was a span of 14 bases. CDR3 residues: CATSRDEARGTYEQYF. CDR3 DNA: TGTGCCACCAGCAGAGACGAGGCCAGGGGAACCTACGAGCAGTACTTC.

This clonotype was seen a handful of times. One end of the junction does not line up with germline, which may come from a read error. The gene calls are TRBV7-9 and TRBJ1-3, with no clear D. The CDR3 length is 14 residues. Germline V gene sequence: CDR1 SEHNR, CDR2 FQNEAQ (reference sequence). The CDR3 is CASSLARSGNTIYF. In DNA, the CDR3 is TGTGCCAGCAGCCTAGCCCGTTCTGGAAACACCATATATTTT.

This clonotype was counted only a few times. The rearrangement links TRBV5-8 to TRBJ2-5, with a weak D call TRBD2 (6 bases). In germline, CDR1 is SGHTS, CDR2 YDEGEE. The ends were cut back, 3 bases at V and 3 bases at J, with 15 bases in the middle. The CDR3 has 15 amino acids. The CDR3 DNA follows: TGTGCCAGCAGCTCTTACGGGACGGGGGAAGAGACCCAGTACTTC. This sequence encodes CASSSYGTGEETQYF.

Written as DNA, the CDR3 is TGCAGTGCTCGACCGACAGGGACGGTCTACAATGAGCAGTTCTTC. Its protein is CSARPTGTVYNEQFF. J is TRBJ2-1 and V is TRBV20-1; 7 bases agree with TRBD1. Germline lookup yields CDR1 DFQATT and CDR2 SNEGSKA (reference sequence). The junction had 10 bases not matched to a gene; V was cut back by 5 bases and J by 3 bases. The CDR3 is 15 residues long.

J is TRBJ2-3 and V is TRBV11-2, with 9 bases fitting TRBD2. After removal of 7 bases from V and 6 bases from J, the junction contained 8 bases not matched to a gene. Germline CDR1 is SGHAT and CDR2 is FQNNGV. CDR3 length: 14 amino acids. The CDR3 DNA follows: TGTGCCAGCAAGCTAGCGGGACCAAGGGATACGCAGTATTTT. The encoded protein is CASKLAGPRDTQYF.

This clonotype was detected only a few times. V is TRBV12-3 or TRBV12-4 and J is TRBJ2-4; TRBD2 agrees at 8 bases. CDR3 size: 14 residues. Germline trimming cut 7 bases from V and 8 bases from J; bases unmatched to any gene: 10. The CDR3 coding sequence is TGTGCCAGCACTCACAGCGGGGGCCGGGACATTCAGTACTTC. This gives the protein CASTHSGGRDIQYF.

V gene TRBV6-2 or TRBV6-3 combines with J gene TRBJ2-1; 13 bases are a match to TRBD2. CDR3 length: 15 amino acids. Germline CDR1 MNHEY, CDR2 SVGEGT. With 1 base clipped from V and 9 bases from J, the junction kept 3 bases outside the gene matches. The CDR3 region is CASSYLLAGGSEQFF. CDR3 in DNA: TGTGCCAGCAGTTACTTACTAGCGGGGGGGTCTGAGCAGTTCTTC.

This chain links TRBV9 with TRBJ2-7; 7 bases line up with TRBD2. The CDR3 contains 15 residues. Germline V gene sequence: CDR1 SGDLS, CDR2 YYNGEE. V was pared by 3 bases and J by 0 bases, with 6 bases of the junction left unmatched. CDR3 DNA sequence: TGTGCCAGCAGCGGTAGCGGGTCAAGCTCCTACGAGCAGTACTTC. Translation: CASSGSGSSSYEQYF.

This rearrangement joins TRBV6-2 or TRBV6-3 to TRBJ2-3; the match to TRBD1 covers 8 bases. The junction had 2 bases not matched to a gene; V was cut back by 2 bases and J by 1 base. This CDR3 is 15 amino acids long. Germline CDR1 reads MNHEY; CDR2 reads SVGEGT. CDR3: CASSYPTGGTDTQYF. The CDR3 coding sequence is TGTGCCAGCAGTTACCCGACAGGGGGCACAGATACGCAGTATTTT.

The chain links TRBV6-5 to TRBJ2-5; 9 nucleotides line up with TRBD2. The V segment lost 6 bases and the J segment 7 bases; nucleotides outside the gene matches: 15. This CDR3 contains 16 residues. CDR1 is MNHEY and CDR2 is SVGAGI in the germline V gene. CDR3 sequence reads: CASSRGGGIGSGTQYF. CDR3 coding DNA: TGTGCCAGCAGCCGCGGGGGGGGAATTGGGTCGGGGACCCAGTACTTC.

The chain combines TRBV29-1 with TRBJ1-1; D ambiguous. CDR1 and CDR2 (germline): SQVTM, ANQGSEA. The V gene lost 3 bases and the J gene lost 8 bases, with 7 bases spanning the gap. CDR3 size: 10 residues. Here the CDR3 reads CSVDGGEAFF. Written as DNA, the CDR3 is TGCAGCGTTGATGGTGGCGAAGCTTTCTTT.

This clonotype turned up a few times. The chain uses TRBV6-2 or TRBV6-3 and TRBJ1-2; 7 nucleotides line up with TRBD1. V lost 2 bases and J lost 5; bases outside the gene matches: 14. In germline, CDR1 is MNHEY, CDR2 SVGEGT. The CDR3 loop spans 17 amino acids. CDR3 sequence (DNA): TGTGCCAGCAGTTACAGCGCGGCGGCAGGGGGGTTTTATGGCTACACCTTC. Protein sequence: CASSYSAAAGGFYGYTF.

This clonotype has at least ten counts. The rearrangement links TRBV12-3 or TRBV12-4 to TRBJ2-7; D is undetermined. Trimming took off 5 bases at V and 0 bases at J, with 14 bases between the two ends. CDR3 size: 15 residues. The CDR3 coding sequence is TGTGCCAGCAGTCCCCCGTCAGGAGCCTCCTACGAGCAGTACTTC. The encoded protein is CASSPPSGASYEQYF.

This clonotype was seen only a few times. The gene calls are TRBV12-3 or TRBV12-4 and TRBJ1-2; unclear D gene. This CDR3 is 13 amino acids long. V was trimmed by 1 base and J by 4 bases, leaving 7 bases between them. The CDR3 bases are TGTGCCAGCAGTTTAGGTTGGAGCTATGGCTACACCTTC. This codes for CASSLGWSYGYTF.

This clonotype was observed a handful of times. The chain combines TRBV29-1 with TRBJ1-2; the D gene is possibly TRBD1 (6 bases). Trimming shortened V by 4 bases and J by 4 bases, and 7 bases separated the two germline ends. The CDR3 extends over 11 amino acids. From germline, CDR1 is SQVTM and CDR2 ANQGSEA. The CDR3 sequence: CSVVDSYGYTF. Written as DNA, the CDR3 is TGCAGCGTTGTGGACAGCTATGGCTACACCTTC.

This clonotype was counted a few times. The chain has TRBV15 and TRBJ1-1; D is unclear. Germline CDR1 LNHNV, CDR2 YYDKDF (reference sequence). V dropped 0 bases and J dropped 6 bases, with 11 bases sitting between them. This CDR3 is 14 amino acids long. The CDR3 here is CATSRDGLNAEAFF. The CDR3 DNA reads TGTGCCACCAGCAGAGATGGATTAAACGCTGAAGCTTTCTTT.

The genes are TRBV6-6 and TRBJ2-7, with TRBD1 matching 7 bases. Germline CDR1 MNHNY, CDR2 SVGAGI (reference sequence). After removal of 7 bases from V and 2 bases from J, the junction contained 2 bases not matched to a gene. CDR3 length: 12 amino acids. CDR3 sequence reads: CASTGTAYEQYF. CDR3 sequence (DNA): TGTGCCAGCACGGGGACAGCCTACGAGCAGTACTTC.

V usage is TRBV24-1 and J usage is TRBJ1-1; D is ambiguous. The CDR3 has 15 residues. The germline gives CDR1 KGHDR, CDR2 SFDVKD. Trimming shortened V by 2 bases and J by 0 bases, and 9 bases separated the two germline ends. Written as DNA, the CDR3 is TGTGCCACCAGTGATTCCCAGAATCTGAACACTGAAGCTTTCTTT. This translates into CATSDSQNLNTEAFF.

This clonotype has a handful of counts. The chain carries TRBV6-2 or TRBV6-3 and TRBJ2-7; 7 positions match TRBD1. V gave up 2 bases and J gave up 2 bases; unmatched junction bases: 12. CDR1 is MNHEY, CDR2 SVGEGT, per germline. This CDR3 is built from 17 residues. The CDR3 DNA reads TGTGCCAGCAGTTACGACAGGGCGAGATCATCCCCCTACGAGCAGTACTTC. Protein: CASSYDRARSSPYEQYF.

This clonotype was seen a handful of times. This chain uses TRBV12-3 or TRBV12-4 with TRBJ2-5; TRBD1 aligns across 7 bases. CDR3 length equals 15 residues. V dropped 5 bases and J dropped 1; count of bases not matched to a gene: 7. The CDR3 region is CASSRHTGAQETQYF. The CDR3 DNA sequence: TGTGCCAGCAGTCGTCACACAGGGGCCCAAGAGACCCAGTACTTC.

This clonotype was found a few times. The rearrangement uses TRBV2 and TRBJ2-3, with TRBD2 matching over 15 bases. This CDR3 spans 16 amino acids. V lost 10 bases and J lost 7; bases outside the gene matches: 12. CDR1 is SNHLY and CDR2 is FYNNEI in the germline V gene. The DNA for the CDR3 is TGTGCCACCGGGACTAGCGGGGGGCCCGTCCCAAATACGCAGTATTTT. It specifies CATGTSGGPVPNTQYF.

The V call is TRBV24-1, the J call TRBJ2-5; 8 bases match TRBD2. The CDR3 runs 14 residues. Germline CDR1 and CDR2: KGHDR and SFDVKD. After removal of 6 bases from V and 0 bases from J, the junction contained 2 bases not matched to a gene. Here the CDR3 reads CATSTSGYQETQYF. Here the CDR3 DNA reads TGTGCCACCAGTACTAGCGGATACCAAGAGACCCAGTACTTC.

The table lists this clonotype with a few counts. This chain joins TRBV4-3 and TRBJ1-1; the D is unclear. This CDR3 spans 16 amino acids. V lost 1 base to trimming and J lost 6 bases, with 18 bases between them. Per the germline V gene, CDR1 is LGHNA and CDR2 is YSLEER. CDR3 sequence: CASSQGGGGSGAEAFF. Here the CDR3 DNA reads TGCGCCAGCAGCCAAGGGGGTGGAGGATCCGGGGCTGAAGCTTTCTTT.

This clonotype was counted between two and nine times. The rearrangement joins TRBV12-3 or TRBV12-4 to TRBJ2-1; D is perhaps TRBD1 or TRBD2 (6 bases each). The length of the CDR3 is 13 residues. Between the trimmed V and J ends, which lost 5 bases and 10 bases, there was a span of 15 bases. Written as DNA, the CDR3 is TGTGCCAGCAGTCCCCGGGGGCTTAACGAGCAGTTCTTC. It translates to CASSPRGLNEQFF.